This TCR beta chain was documented in a study of CD8 T cells in Susac syndrome. Study-level points and caveats: The Susac syndrome CD4+ T cell repertoires displayed no clonal expansion.

This CDR3 is 14 amino acids long. Germline V gene data show CDR1 as SGHRS and CDR2 as YFSETQ. Trimming pared 2 bases from V and 4 bases from J, leaving 11 bases between. The authors reverse transcribed about 0.5 to 1 ug RNA with random hexamers. One entry per CDR3 protein results from TCRdb running MiXCR on the immunoSEQ multiplex PCR reads. The sample carries under 200,000 distinct CDR3 sequences, roughly 90% recorded once. This clonotype was seen only a few times. Its cognate antigen is unknown. This clonotype was obtained from a human donor with Susac syndrome. The sequenced sample consisted of CD4+ T cells from PBMCs. J is TRBJ2-3 and V is TRBV5-1; D is uncertain. The CDR3: CASSFALEADTQYF. The CDR3 nucleotides read TGCGCCAGCAGCTTCGCCCTAGAGGCAGATACGCAGTATTTT.